These 28 T cell receptor beta chains originate from one sample sequenced in a study of regulatory T cells in long-lasting Graves disease. Time point meaning: newly diagnosed GD, antithyroid drugs for less than 3 months. Following extraction of RNA from PBMCs, that RNA was used to make the TCR library. Construction of TCR beta libraries relied on iRepertoire HTBI primers and on Arm-PCR targeting CDR3 regions. In TCRdb, the multiplex PCR reads were re-called with MiXCR into one record per CDR3 protein. The sample consists of hundreds of thousands of distinct CDR3 sequences, over 15% of them appearing once. The data also belong to a second study, concerning T cells in Graves' hyperthyroidism and ophthalmopathy.

The sample in question was peripheral blood mononuclear cells (PBMCs), obtained at new diagnosis, from a patient treated with antithyroid drugs. These receptors came from a man between 40 and 49 years old with Graves disease.

The rearrangement uses TRBV6-5 and TRBJ1-5; D not resolved. V shed 2 bases and J shed 1 base, with 15 bases lying between them. Germline V gene data show CDR1 as MNHEY and CDR2 as SVGAGI. The CDR3 is made up of 17 amino acids. The CDR3 here is CASSYTILQSSNQPQHF. DNA for the CDR3: TGTGCCAGCAGTTACACTATACTGCAATCAAGCAATCAGCCCCAGCATTTT.

This clonotype was detected ten times or more. Here the CDR3 reads CASSSRDGDTYEQYF. CDR3 bases: TGTGCCAGCAGTTCCCGGGACGGAGATACCTACGAGCAGTACTTC. The V and J genes are TRBV28 and TRBJ2-7; TRBD1 or TRBD2 may be the D gene (5 bases each). The length of the CDR3 is 15 residues. V lost 4 bases and J 2 bases, leaving 15 bases between the germline ends. Germline CDR1 and CDR2: MDHEN and SYDVKM.

This clonotype came up many times. The V gene is TRBV12-3 or TRBV12-4, the J gene TRBJ2-5, with 9 positions matching TRBD1. J lost 3 bases, V lost 10 bases, and 12 bases had no gene match. The CDR3 consists of 15 residues. The DNA for the CDR3 is TGTGCCACCTCGACGGGACAGGGATCCAAAGAGACCCAGTACTTC. Protein product: CATSTGQGSKETQYF.

This clonotype was observed at least ten times. The chain has TRBV6-4 and TRBJ1-5; D call uncertain. The CDR3 loop spans 14 amino acids. The V gene's germline CDR1 is MRHNA and CDR2 SNTAGT. V lost 5 bases and J 0 bases, leaving 8 bases between the germline ends. This CDR3 is CASSPPFSNQPQHF. The CDR3 DNA follows: TGTGCCAGCAGTCCCCCGTTTAGCAATCAGCCCCAGCATTTT.

This clonotype appeared a few times. The chain joins TRBV6-1 to TRBJ1-1; 8 bases are a match to TRBD1. Germline V gene sequence: CDR1 MNHNS, CDR2 SASEGT. The trim removed 10 bases at V and 1 base at J, leaving 11 bases unmatched. The CDR3 totals 15 residues. CDR3 nucleotide sequence: TGTGCCACCTCAGTCCACGGACAGGGGAACACTGAAGCTTTCTTT. Translation: CATSVHGQGNTEAFF.

Points on this clonotype: This may arise from a read error, as a much more abundant clone is one base away. The V call is TRBV5-1, the J call TRBJ2-3, with a possible D match to TRBD2 (6 bases). TRBJ2-1 explains the end of the DNA better; the J call may be wrong. Germline CDR1 and CDR2: SGHRS and YFSETQ. This CDR3 has 13 residues. The CDR3 region has the DNA TGCGCCAGCAGCTTTACAGAGGACTACGAGCAGTTCTTC. This sequence encodes CASSFTEDYEQFF.

A word on this clonotype: A read error may account for a junction end that differs from germline. The chain employs TRBV7-7 and TRBJ2-1; either TRBD1 or TRBD2 may fit D (6 bases each). Germline CDR1 is SSHAT and CDR2 is FNYEAQ (reference sequence). This CDR3 is 13 amino acids long. The CDR3 nucleotides read TGTGCTAGCAGCTTAGGGGGGCTCGGGGAGCAGTTCTTC. The encoded protein is CASSLGGLGEQFF.

The gene calls are TRBV4-1 and TRBJ2-5; D is possibly TRBD1 (5 bases). Germline V gene lookup returns CDR1 MGHRA and CDR2 YSYEKL. Trimming removed 0 bases from V and 5 bases from J, with 10 bases in between. The CDR3 covers 14 residues. The CDR3 is CASSQERGSETQYF. CDR3 DNA: TGCGCCAGCAGCCAAGAAAGGGGTTCGGAGACCCAGTACTTC.

This clonotype turned up a few times. This rearrangement joins TRBV6-1 to TRBJ1-5; D not certain. Germline V gene data show CDR1 as MNHNS and CDR2 as SASEGT. The CDR3 consists of 13 residues. With 2 bases removed from V and 5 bases from J, the gap between germline ends came to 7 bases. The CDR3 loop reads CASSEWVDQPQHF. Written as DNA, the CDR3 is TGTGCCAGCAGTGAATGGGTAGATCAGCCCCAGCATTTT.

There are a few counts of this clonotype. V and J are TRBV7-2 and TRBJ2-1; 7 bases agree with TRBD2. The J call may be mistaken, given a closer DNA end match to TRBJ2-5. Germline V CDR1 and CDR2: SGHTA, FQGNSA. The CDR3 loop spans 13 amino acids. The CDR3: CASSQGGTETQYF. Here the CDR3 DNA reads TGTGCCAGCAGCCAGGGAGGGACGGAGACCCAGTACTTC.

Many counts were recorded for this clonotype. The chain has TRBV7-2 and TRBJ2-7; D is undetermined. The CDR3 runs 11 residues. Germline lookup yields CDR1 SGHTA and CDR2 FQGNSA. Trimming took 4 bases from V and 6 from J, leaving 7 bases between them. The CDR3 DNA reads TGTGCCAGCAGCTCGTATCGCGAGCAGTACTTC. Amino acid sequence: CASSSYREQYF.

In its sample, this clonotype was seen many times. V and J are TRBV2 and TRBJ2-3; 10 bases match TRBD2. V lost 6 bases and J lost 1; bases outside the gene matches: 7. CDR1 and CDR2 (germline): SNHLY, FYNNEI. The CDR3 spans 16 residues. This chain's CDR3 is CASSLLLAGGTDTQYF. The CDR3 DNA reads as TGTGCCAGCAGCCTTCTTCTAGCGGGGGGCACAGATACGCAGTATTTT.

V gene TRBV12-3 or TRBV12-4 combines with J gene TRBJ2-1, with TRBD1 as a possible D gene (8 bases). CDR3 length equals 15 residues. V dropped 6 bases and J dropped 4 bases, with 16 bases sitting between them. CDR3 nucleotide sequence: TGTGCCAGCAGACCAAACAGGGGGGGATACAATGAGCAGTTCTTC. This codes for CASRPNRGGYNEQFF.

This clonotype was recorded many times. The rearrangement uses TRBV29-1 and TRBJ2-5; D possibly matches TRBD1 or TRBD2 (5 bases each). CDR1 and CDR2 from the germline V gene are SQVTM and ANQGSEA. V gave up 3 bases and J gave up 5 bases, with 13 bases separating them. This CDR3 is built from 13 residues. The CDR3 sequence is CSVEVGGSETQYF. The CDR3 nucleotides read TGCAGCGTTGAGGTTGGGGGTTCGGAGACCCAGTACTTC.

At least ten counts were recorded for this clonotype. The chain uses TRBV11-2 and TRBJ2-4; 8 positions match TRBD1. The V gene end was trimmed by 6 bases and the J gene end by 5 bases; junction bases not matched to a gene: 9. Germline CDR1 reads SGHAT; CDR2 reads FQNNGV. This CDR3 contains 15 residues. CDR3 amino acids: CASSQDRVIENIQYF. CDR3 sequence (DNA): TGTGCCAGCAGTCAGGACAGGGTAATCGAAAACATTCAGTACTTC.

This clonotype was seen repeatedly, ten times or more. J is TRBJ2-5 and V is TRBV20-1; D not resolved. The CDR3 is 15 amino acids. Per the germline V gene, CDR1 is DFQATT and CDR2 is SNEGSKA (reference sequence). Deletions cut 0 bases from V and 1 base from J, with 12 bases between. CDR3 sequence reads: CSARDRRISQETQYF. The CDR3 DNA follows: TGCAGTGCTAGAGATCGTAGAATATCCCAAGAGACCCAGTACTTC.

Many counts were recorded for this clonotype. This chain uses TRBV12-3 or TRBV12-4 with TRBJ2-2; D may be TRBD2 (5 bases). The CDR3 runs 14 residues. V lost 6 bases and J 3 bases, leaving 11 bases between the germline ends. CDR3 in amino acids: CASSGLTYTGELFF. CDR3 coding DNA: TGTGCCAGCAGCGGACTGACTTACACCGGGGAGCTGTTTTTT.

This clonotype was picked up many times. The chain recombines TRBV3-1 with TRBJ1-4; D uncertain. V was clipped by 2 bases and J by 3 bases, with 7 bases between them. The V gene's germline CDR1 is LGHDT and CDR2 YNNKEL (reference sequence). CDR3 length: 14 residues. In DNA form, the CDR3 reads TGTGCCAGCAGCCAACAGCGGTCTAATGAAAAACTGTTTTTT. Protein: CASSQQRSNEKLFF.

This clonotype was seen at least ten times. The V and J genes are TRBV6-5 and TRBJ2-1; tentative D call: TRBD1 (5 bases). This CDR3 is built from 16 residues. V lost 2 bases to trimming and J lost 6 bases, with 17 bases between them. Germline V gene sequence: CDR1 MNHEY, CDR2 SVGAGI. In nucleotides, the CDR3 is TGTGCCAGCAGTTACGGCGGAGCTAGGGGTAGCAATGAGCAGTTCTTC. Protein: CASSYGGARGSNEQFF.

This clonotype has at least ten counts. The rearrangement joins TRBV7-2 to TRBJ1-1; D is ambiguous. V was pared by 5 bases and J by 0 bases, with 7 bases between. Germline V CDR1 and CDR2: SGHTA, FQGNSA. CDR3 length: 13 residues. CDR3 in amino acids: CASSTLVNTEAFF. CDR3 bases: TGTGCCAGCAGCACGCTGGTGAACACTGAAGCTTTCTTT.

This clonotype showed up many times. The V and J genes are TRBV6-5 and TRBJ1-2, with 8 bases identical to TRBD1. With 2 bases clipped from V and 6 bases from J, the junction kept 8 bases outside the gene matches. This CDR3 region has 15 residues. Germline CDR1 and CDR2: MNHEY and SVGAGI. In DNA form, the CDR3 reads TGTGCCAGCAGTTACAGTACGGGACAGGCCAATGGCTACACCTTC. As protein: CASSYSTGQANGYTF.

This chain joins TRBV11-2 and TRBJ1-6; D gene uncertain. The CDR3 runs to 14 residues. Germline values: CDR1 SGHAT, CDR2 FQNNGV. V lost 8 bases and J lost 5, with 13 bases in between. CDR3 residues: CASARGGNNSPLHF. DNA for the CDR3: TGTGCCAGCGCTAGAGGCGGCAATAATTCACCCCTCCACTTT.

The table lists this clonotype with many counts. The chain links TRBV6-1 to TRBJ2-5; 10 bases map to TRBD2. The junction had 8 bases not matched to a gene; V was cut back by 8 bases and J by 5 bases. Looked up from germline, CDR1 is MNHNS and CDR2 is SASEGT. This CDR3 has 14 residues. CDR3 residues: CASAPSGGGETQYF. The DNA for the CDR3 is TGTGCCAGCGCACCTAGCGGGGGAGGGGAGACCCAGTACTTC.

There are a few counts of this clonotype. V usage is TRBV5-1 and J usage is TRBJ1-4, with D perhaps matching TRBD1 (6 bases). Looked up from germline, CDR1 is SGHRS and CDR2 is YFSETQ. V was cut by 5 bases and J by 4 bases, with 12 bases left in between. CDR3 length: 14 residues. CDR3 DNA: TGCGCCAGCAGACCGGGACACATTAATGAAAAACTGTTTTTT. This sequence encodes CASRPGHINEKLFF.

This clonotype was picked up many times. The J gene is TRBJ2-7, the V gene TRBV30; D might be TRBD1 or TRBD2, each matching 5 bases. This CDR3 is 13 amino acids long. The germline V gene has CDR1 GTSNPN and CDR2 SVGIG (reference sequence). V lost 0 bases and J lost 7, with 13 bases in between. The chain's CDR3 is CAWSVVEAGEQYF. CDR3 in DNA: TGTGCCTGGAGTGTGGTGGAGGCAGGGGAGCAGTACTTC.

J is TRBJ2-2 and V is TRBV4-3, with 9 bases aligning to TRBD1. This CDR3 has 14 amino acids. V was pared by 7 bases and J by 7 bases, with 7 bases of the junction left unmatched. Germline loops: CDR1 LGHNA, CDR2 YSLEER. CDR3 coding DNA: TGCGCCAGCAAGTTACAGGGGGCCGGCGGGGAGCTGTTTTTT. This gives the protein CASKLQGAGGELFF.

This clonotype occurred many times. V gene TRBV11-2 combines with J gene TRBJ1-2; D might be TRBD1 (6 bases). The CDR3 consists of 15 residues. Trimming took off 1 base at V and 4 bases at J, with 13 bases between the two ends. The germline CDR1 and CDR2 sequences are SGHAT and FQNNGV. The CDR3, as DNA: TGTGCCAGCAGCTTAGGCGCAGGGGTGGGCTATGGCTACACCTTC. It is translated as CASSLGAGVGYGYTF.

The genes are TRBV18 and TRBJ2-6; D is unclear. V gave up 4 bases and J gave up 0 bases, with 4 bases separating them. Germline V lookup: CDR1 KGHSH, CDR2 LQKENI. The CDR3 spans 14 residues. The CDR3 DNA reads as TGTGCCAGCTCACACAGCTCTGGGGCCAACGTCCTGACTTTC. Its protein product is CASSHSSGANVLTF. The full variable domain, its missing parts supplied by reference TRBV18 and TRBJ2-6, is NAGVMQNPRHLVRRRGQEARLRCSPMKGHSHVYWYRQLPEEGLKFMVYLQKENIIDESGMPKERFSAEFPKEGPSILRIQQVVRGDSAAYFCASSHSSGANVLTFGAGSRLTVL.